The T cell receptor (beta chain) under discussion was sequenced for a study of cytomegalovirus exposure and HLA in healthy donors. Study-wide results and caveats: Published work reported that the classifier diagnosed cytomegalovirus status with high specificity and sensitivity. A later analysis found common viral pathogens apparently linked to several of the most significant clusters. Compared with the approximately 700-donor mean, an Asian-associated ancestry cluster reportedly had fewer N-insertions, according to a later analysis.

A remark on this clone: Antigen: not known.

The PCR employed 60 Vbeta primers together with 13 Jbeta primers. The assay was immunoSEQ multiplex PCR, and TCRdb's table has in-frame clones only and misses some. The table records 150,000 to 200,000 clones, roughly 80% of them present only once. The CDR3 runs 14 residues. Germline V CDR1 and CDR2: LGHNA, YSLEER. The source material was PBMCs. This chain uses TRBV4-3 with TRBJ2-5, with D possibly TRBD2 on 6 matching bases. With the DNA end fitting TRBJ2-7 better, the J assignment may be wrong. The TCR was taken from a man in his thirties or forties in good health and CMV-seropositive. Here the CDR3 DNA reads TGCGCCAGCAGTCGCAACGGGGGATCCTACGAGCAGTACTTC. It encodes CASSRNGGSYEQYF.